This is a list of T cell receptor beta chains from one sample in a study of cytomegalovirus exposure and HLA in healthy donors. Only in-frame clones appear in the TCRdb table, and some are missing; sequencing was by immunoSEQ multiplex PCR. Of 110,000 to 150,000 clones listed, more than 75% are singletons. Sequenced material: PBMCs. Receptors were obtained from a woman aged 18-29 years in good health and CMV-seropositive. Both conserved end residues are part of each CDR3. The order of the fields is J gene, V gene, D gene, clone size, CDR3 DNA, CDR3 protein. D genes are given only for firm matches. Clone size is stated in some rows and not others, as once, few, many or a class when expanded.

>TRBJ1-1|TRBV19|-|few
TGTGCCAGTAGTATCCGGGGGAACACTGAAGCTTTCTTT
CASSIRGNTEAFF
>TRBJ2-5|TRBV6-1|TRBD1|-
TGTGCCAGCATACTCAGGGGGAAAGAGACCCAGTACTTC
CASILRGKETQYF
>TRBJ1-6|TRBV11-2|TRBD1|-
TGTGCCAGCAGCTTAATGGGACAGGTCAATTCACCCCTCCACTTT
CASSLMGQVNSPLHF
>TRBJ2-7|TRBV10-1|TRBD2|-
TGCGCCAGCAGTTCTGCTGGGACTAGCGGGGCCTACGAGCAGTACTTC
CASSSAGTSGAYEQYF
>TRBJ2-5|TRBV6-1|TRBD2|-
TGTGCCAGCAGTGTTCGGCTAGCGGGGACAATCCAAGAGACCCAGTACTTC
CASSVRLAGTIQETQYF
>TRBJ1-5|TRBV10-3|-|once
TGTGCCATCAGTGAGTCGATGGGAGGAGGGATCAATCAGCCCCAGCATTTT
CAISESMGGGINQPQHF
>TRBJ1-3|TRBV5-1|-|once
TGCGCCAGCAGGTCGGACAGCAACTCTGGAAACACCATATATTTT
CASRSDSNSGNTIYF
>TRBJ1-5|TRBV10-3|-|-
TGTGCCATCAGTGAGTCATCAGGGGCGGGTCAGCCCCAGCATTTT
CAISESSGAGQPQHF
>TRBJ2-7|TRBV7-9|-|-
TGTTCCAGCAGCTTAGCAGGGAGCGAGCAGTACTTC
CSSSLAGSEQYF
>TRBJ1-1|TRBV6-5|TRBD1|-
TGTGCCAGCAGATACAGGGGGCGGACTGAAGCTTTCTTT
CASRYRGRTEAFF
>TRBJ2-3|TRBV6-5|TRBD2|once
TGTGCCAGCAGTTACGGGGCTAGCGGGGCAGATACGCAGTATTTT
CASSYGASGADTQYF